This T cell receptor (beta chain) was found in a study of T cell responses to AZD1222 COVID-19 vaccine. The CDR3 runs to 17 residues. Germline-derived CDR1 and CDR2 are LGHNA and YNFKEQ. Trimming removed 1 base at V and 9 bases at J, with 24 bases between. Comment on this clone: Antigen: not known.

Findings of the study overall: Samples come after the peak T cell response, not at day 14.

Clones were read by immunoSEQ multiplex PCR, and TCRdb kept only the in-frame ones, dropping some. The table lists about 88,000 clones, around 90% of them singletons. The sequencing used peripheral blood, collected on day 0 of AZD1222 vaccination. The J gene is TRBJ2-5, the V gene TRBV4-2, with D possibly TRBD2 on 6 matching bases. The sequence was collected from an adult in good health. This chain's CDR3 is CASSQVEGGSGLRAQYF. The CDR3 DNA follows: TGTGCCAGCAGCCAAGTGGAGGGCGGTAGCGGACTTAGGGCCCAGTACTTC.